This T cell receptor beta chain appears in the sequencing data of a study of shared clonotypes between healthy human individuals. General study findings and limits: Represented diversity (both genetic and exposure-history) was limited by the small number of donors.

Note on this clone: Its antigen is unidentified.

Genomic DNA from each subset was divided evenly over several immunoSEQ plates. Sequencing was performed with immunoSEQ multiplex PCR; in TCRdb, only in-frame clones are kept and a portion is missing. The data contain hundreds of thousands of clones, around 76% of them singletons. CDR1 KGHSH and CDR2 LQKENI come from the germline V gene. V dropped 5 bases and J dropped 1 base, with 15 bases sitting between them. The CDR3 is 15 amino acids. This chain links TRBV18 with TRBJ2-7; perhaps TRBD2 as D (6 bases). This TCR derives from a woman aged 40 to 49 in good health. Some clones in this sample may be carry-over from other donors' samples. Material: PBMCs. CDR3 protein: CASSTAAGRSYEQYF. The CDR3 coding sequence is TGTGCCAGCTCAACGGCAGCAGGGAGGTCCTACGAGCAGTACTTC.